These 18 T cell receptor beta chains share one sample of origin, sequenced in a study of blood T cell repertoires in COVID-19. Assay: immunoSEQ multiplex PCR; the TCRdb copy retains only in-frame clones and omits some. The table records approximately 100,000 clones, around 87% of them present only once. The specimen sequenced was peripheral blood. Receptors originate from a woman aged 30 to 39 with acute or convalescent COVID-19.

The rearrangement uses TRBV28 and TRBJ2-3; 9 bases match TRBD1. V gave up 5 bases and J gave up 1 base; unmatched junction bases: 7. The germline gives CDR1 MDHEN, CDR2 SYDVKM. This CDR3 is built from 16 residues. This CDR3 reads CASSRARTGGTDTQYF. The DNA for the CDR3 is TGTGCCAGCAGTCGCGCAAGGACAGGGGGCACAGATACGCAGTATTTT.

The sample holds a few counts of this clone. This chain connects TRBV28 to TRBJ1-1; D not resolved. The CDR3 has 13 amino acids. V shed 1 base and J shed 3 bases, with 6 bases lying between them. Per germline, CDR1 MDHEN and CDR2 SYDVKM. The CDR3 loop reads CASSLYGYTEAFF. The CDR3, as DNA: TGTGCCAGCAGTTTATACGGTTACACTGAAGCTTTCTTT.

The rearrangement uses TRBV21-1 and TRBJ1-1. TRBV21-1 is a known pseudogene. The CDR3 contains 17 residues. The CDR3 loop reads CASTPGGGGGGNTEAFF. The CDR3 DNA reads TGTGCCAGCACCCCGGGAGGGGGGGGCGGTGGAAACACTGAAGCTTTCTTT.

The V gene is TRBV6-5, the J gene TRBJ2-6, with D tentatively TRBD2 (6 bases). The V gene lost 5 bases and the J gene lost 6 bases, with 14 bases spanning the gap. The CDR3 has 15 residues. Germline V gives CDR1 MNHEY, CDR2 SVGAGI. CDR3 coding DNA: TGTGCCAGCAGTCGCGGGGACTGGGAGGCCAACGTCCTGACTTTC. Amino acids: CASSRGDWEANVLTF.

A remark on this clone: The junction differs from germline at one of its ends, possibly a read error. Other DNA variants within this sample encode the same CDR3. The rearrangement joins TRBV19 to TRBJ1-2; 9 nucleotides line up with TRBD1. Looked up from germline, CDR1 is LNHDA and CDR2 is SQIVND (reference sequence). CDR3 size: 13 residues. The chain's CDR3 is CASTIQGAGGYTF. Here the CDR3 DNA reads TGTGCCAGTACTATACAGGGGGCAGGTGGCTACACCTTC. Variable domain in full (rest from reference TRBV19 and TRBJ1-2): DGGITQSPKYLFRKEGQNVTLSCEQNLNHDAMYWYRQDPGQGLRLIYYSQIVNDFQKGDIAEGYSVSREKKESFPLTVTSAQKNPTAFYLCASTIQGAGGYTFGSGTRLTVV.

V gene TRBV28 combines with J gene TRBJ1-4; 8 bases align to TRBD1. The CDR3 is 14 residues long. Germline loops: CDR1 MDHEN, CDR2 SYDVKM. The V segment lost 6 bases and the J segment 8 bases; nucleotides outside the gene matches: 8. The CDR3 spells CASSTGTGSEKLFF. CDR3 nucleotide sequence: TGTGCCAGCAGCACCGGGACAGGAAGCGAAAAACTGTTTTTT.

The chain is built from TRBV7-3 and TRBJ2-1; 8 positions match TRBD2. This CDR3 is 15 amino acids long. Germline V CDR1 and CDR2: SGHTA, FQGTGA. Germline trimming cut 1 base from V and 2 bases from J; bases unmatched to any gene: 1. CDR3: CASSLRRGAYNEQFF. The CDR3 nucleotides read TGTGCCAGCAGCTTAAGGCGGGGGGCCTACAATGAGCAGTTCTTC.

The rearrangement links TRBV9 to TRBJ2-1; a weak D match, TRBD1 (5 bases). The CDR3 extends over 15 amino acids. The germline V gene has CDR1 SGDLS and CDR2 YYNGEE. The germline V and J ends were trimmed by 2 bases and 4 bases, with 13 bases remaining between them. Here the CDR3 reads CASSVAQGVYNEQFF. CDR3 DNA sequence: TGTGCCAGCAGCGTGGCCCAAGGGGTTTACAATGAGCAGTTCTTC.

This clone was found many times. The rearrangement joins TRBV4-1 to TRBJ1-3, with D possibly TRBD1 on 6 matching bases. Looked up from germline, CDR1 is MGHRA and CDR2 is YSYEKL. The CDR3 sequence is 20 residues long. Trimming left V 4 bases short and J 0 bases short, with 25 bases between. CDR3 loop: CASSRILRTQGQFSGNTIYF. CDR3 coding DNA: TGCGCCAGCAGCCGGATTCTTCGGACCCAGGGACAATTCTCTGGAAACACCATATATTTT.

The chain recombines TRBV7-6 with TRBJ2-1, with D unresolved. This CDR3 has 13 amino acids. Deletions cut 1 base from V and 10 bases from J, with 11 bases between. Germline values: CDR1 SGHVS, CDR2 FNYEAQ. In DNA, the CDR3 is TGTGCCAGCAGCTTAGGCGTCCGCCTGGAGCAGTTCTTC. Translation: CASSLGVRLEQFF.

Comments on this clone: The sample contains more than one DNA sequence encoding this CDR3. The rearrangement uses TRBV7-9 and TRBJ1-4; D unclear. The CDR3 contains 14 residues. Germline V lookup: CDR1 SEHNR, CDR2 FQNEAQ (reference sequence). The V gene lost 3 bases and the J gene lost 3 bases, with 8 bases spanning the gap. As DNA, the CDR3 is TGTGCCAGCAGCTTTGACCGGGCTAATGAAAAACTGTTTTTT. Protein product: CASSFDRANEKLFF.

This clone showed up just a few times. The V call is TRBV28, the J call TRBJ1-1, with 9 bases aligning to TRBD1. Losses at the gene ends were 6 bases for V and 5 bases for J; bases not matched to a gene: 10. The CDR3 spans 15 residues. The germline CDR1 and CDR2 sequences are MDHEN and SYDVKM. The CDR3 here is CASRTRTGGQTEAFF. In nucleotides, the CDR3 is TGTGCCAGCAGGACCCGCACAGGGGGCCAAACTGAAGCTTTCTTT.

The chain recombines TRBV4-1 with TRBJ2-1; 10 bases map to TRBD1. This CDR3 has 18 residues. V shed 0 bases, J shed 2 bases, and the junction held 7 bases outside the gene matches. Per the germline V gene, CDR1 is MGHRA and CDR2 is YSYEKL. The CDR3 loop is CASSQEEYGQGAYNEQFF. CDR3 DNA: TGCGCCAGCAGCCAAGAAGAATACGGACAGGGGGCCTACAATGAGCAGTTCTTC.

This clone was recorded only once. This chain links TRBV9 with TRBJ2-7; perhaps TRBD1 as D (5 bases). Trimming cost V 0 bases and J 7 bases, with 14 bases left between them. The CDR3 has 14 amino acids. Germline values: CDR1 SGDLS, CDR2 YYNGEE. CDR3 region: CASSVGTPSIEQYF. The CDR3 coding sequence is TGTGCCAGCAGCGTAGGGACACCTTCGATAGAGCAGTACTTC. Using reference TRBV9 and TRBJ2-7 for the parts outside the CDR3, the full variable domain is DSGVTQTPKHLITATGQRVTLRCSPRSGDLSVYWYQQSLDQGLQFLIQYYNGEERAKGNILERFSAQQFPDLHSELNLSSLELGDSALYFCASSVGTPSIEQYFGPGTRLTVT.

This chain links TRBV4-2 with TRBJ1-2, with D perhaps matching TRBD1 (5 bases). Germline V gene sequence: CDR1 LGHNA, CDR2 YNFKEQ. Trimming took 0 bases from V and 1 from J, leaving 12 bases between them. CDR3 size: 16 residues. CDR3 DNA: TGTGCCAGCAGCCAAGATCCCAGGGCAGTTAACTATGGCTACACCTTC. It codes for CASSQDPRAVNYGYTF.

V and J are TRBV15 and TRBJ2-1; maybe TRBD2 (7 bases). This CDR3 has 17 residues. V lost 6 bases, J lost 0 bases, and 18 bases lay in between. Germline CDR1 reads LNHNV; CDR2 reads YYDKDF (reference sequence). The CDR3 DNA sequence: TGTGCCACCAGTCCGCTTACGGGGGGCTCCTCCTACAATGAGCAGTTCTTC. Encoded protein: CATSPLTGGSSYNEQFF.

This chain links TRBV24-1 with TRBJ2-2; possibly TRBD2 for D (6 bases). The CDR3 consists of 13 residues. V dropped 9 bases and J dropped 7 bases, with 14 bases sitting between them. The germline CDR1 and CDR2 sequences are KGHDR and SFDVKD. CDR3 sequence: CATGSGGFGELFF. The CDR3, as DNA: TGTGCCACCGGCAGTGGAGGGTTCGGGGAGCTGTTTTTT.

This chain uses TRBV28 with TRBJ2-3; 11 bases fit TRBD2. J gave up 5 bases and V 7 bases, and 2 bases lay outside the gene matches. Germline values: CDR1 MDHEN, CDR2 SYDVKM. This CDR3 has 13 amino acids. DNA of the CDR3: TGTGCCAGCAAACTAGCGGGGGTAGATACGCAGTATTTT. Translation: CASKLAGVDTQYF.